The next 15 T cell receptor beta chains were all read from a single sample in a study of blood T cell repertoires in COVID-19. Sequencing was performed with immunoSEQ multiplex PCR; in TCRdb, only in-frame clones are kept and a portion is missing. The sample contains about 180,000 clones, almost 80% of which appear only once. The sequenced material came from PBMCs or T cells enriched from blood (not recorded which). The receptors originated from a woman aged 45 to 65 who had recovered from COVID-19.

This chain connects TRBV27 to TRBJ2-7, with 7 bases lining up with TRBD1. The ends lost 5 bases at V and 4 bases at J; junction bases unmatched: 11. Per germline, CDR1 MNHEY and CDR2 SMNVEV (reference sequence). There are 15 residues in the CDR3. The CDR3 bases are TGTGCCAGCAGTCTCGCGACAGGGTCTTGGTACGAGCAGTACTTC. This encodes CASSLATGSWYEQYF.

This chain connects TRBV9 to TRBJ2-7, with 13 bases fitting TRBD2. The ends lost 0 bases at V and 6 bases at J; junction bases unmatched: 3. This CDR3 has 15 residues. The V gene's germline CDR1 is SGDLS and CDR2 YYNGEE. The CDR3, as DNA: TGTGCCAGCAGCGTAGGGACTAGCGGGAGCTTCGAGCAGTACTTC. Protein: CASSVGTSGSFEQYF.

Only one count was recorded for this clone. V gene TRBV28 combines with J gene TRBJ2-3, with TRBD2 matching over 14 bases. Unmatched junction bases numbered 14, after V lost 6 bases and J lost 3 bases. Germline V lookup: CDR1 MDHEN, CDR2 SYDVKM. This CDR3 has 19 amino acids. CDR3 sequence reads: CASSLRRGLAGERTDTQYF. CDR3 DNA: TGTGCCAGCAGCCTAAGGAGGGGACTAGCGGGAGAAAGGACAGATACGCAGTATTTT.

This CDR3 is CASSPEQNNSPLHF. Written as DNA, the CDR3 is TGTGCCAGCTCACCAGAACAGAATAATTCACCCCTCCACTTT. The chain joins TRBV18 to TRBJ1-6; D gene unclear. V was pared by 2 bases and J by 5 bases, with 7 bases between. This CDR3 comprises 14 residues. CDR1 is KGHSH, CDR2 LQKENI, per germline.

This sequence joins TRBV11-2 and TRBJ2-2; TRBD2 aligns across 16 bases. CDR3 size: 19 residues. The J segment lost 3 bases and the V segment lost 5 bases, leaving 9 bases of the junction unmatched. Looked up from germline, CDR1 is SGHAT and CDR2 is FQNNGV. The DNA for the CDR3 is TGTGCCAGCAGCGTCCAGGGACTAGCGGGAGGGCTGGACACCGGGGAGCTGTTTTTT. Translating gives CASSVQGLAGGLDTGELFF. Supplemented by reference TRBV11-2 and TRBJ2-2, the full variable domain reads EAGVAQSPRYKIIEKRQSVAFWCNPISGHATLYWYQQILGQGPKLLIQFQNNGVVDDSQLPKDRFSAERLKGVDSTLKIQPAKLEDSAVYLCASSVQGLAGGLDTGELFFGEGSRLTVL.

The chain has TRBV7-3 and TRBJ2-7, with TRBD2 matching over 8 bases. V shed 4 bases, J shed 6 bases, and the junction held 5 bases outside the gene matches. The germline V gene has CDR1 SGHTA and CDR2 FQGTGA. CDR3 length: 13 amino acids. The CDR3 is CASSWGTRAEQYF. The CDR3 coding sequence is TGTGCCAGCAGCTGGGGGACTAGAGCCGAGCAGTACTTC. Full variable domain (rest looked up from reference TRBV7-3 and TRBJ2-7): GAGVSQTPSNKVTEKGKYVELRCDPISGHTALYWYRQSLGQGPEFLIYFQGTGAADDSGLPNDRFFAVRPEGSVSTLKIQRTERGDSAVYLCASSWGTRAEQYFGPGTRLTVT.

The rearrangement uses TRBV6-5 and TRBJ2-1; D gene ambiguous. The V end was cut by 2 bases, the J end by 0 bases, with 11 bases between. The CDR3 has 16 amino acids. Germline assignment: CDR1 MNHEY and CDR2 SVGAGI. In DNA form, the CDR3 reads TGTGCCAGCAGTTACCAGAGCGTCTTCTCCTACAATGAGCAGTTCTTC. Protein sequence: CASSYQSVFSYNEQFF.

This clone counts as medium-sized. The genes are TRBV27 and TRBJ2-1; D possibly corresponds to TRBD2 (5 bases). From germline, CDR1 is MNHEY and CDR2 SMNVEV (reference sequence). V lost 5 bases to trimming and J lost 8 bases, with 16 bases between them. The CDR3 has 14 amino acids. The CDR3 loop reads CASSPSTTGHEQFF. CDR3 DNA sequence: TGTGCCAGCAGTCCATCGACTACGGGCCATGAGCAGTTCTTC.

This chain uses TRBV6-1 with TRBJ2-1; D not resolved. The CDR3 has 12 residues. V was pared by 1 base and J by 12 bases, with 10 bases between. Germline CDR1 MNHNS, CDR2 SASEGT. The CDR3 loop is CASSEERFWQFF. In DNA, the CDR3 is TGTGCCAGCAGTGAAGAGAGGTTTTGGCAGTTCTTC.

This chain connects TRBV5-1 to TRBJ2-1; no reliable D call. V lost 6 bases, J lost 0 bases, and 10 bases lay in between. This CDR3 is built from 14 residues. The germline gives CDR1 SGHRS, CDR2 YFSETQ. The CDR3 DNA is TGCGCCAGCAAGACCCAGGCCTCCTACAATGAGCAGTTCTTC. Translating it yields CASKTQASYNEQFF.

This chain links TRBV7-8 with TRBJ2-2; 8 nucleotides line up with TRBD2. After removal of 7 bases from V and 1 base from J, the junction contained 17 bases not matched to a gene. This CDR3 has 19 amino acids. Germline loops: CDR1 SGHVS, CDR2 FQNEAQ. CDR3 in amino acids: CASIYPNTGTRKNTGELFF. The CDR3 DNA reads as TGTGCCAGCATCTACCCCAATACCGGGACTAGAAAGAACACCGGGGAGCTGTTTTTT.

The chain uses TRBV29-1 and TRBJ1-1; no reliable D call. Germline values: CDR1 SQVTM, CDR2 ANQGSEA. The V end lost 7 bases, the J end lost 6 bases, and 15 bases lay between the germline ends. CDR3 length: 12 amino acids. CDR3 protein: CSAWEQRAEAFF. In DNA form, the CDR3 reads TGCAGCGCCTGGGAGCAGCGGGCTGAAGCTTTCTTT.

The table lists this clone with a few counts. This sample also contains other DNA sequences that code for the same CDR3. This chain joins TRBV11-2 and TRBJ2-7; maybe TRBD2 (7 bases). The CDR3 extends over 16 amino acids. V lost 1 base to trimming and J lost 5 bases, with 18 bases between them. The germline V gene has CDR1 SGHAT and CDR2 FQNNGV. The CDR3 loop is CASSLGRGGGNHEQYF. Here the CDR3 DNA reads TGTGCCAGCAGCTTAGGTAGAGGGGGGGGGAACCACGAGCAGTACTTC. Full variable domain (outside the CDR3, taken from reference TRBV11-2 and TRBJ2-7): EAGVAQSPRYKIIEKRQSVAFWCNPISGHATLYWYQQILGQGPKLLIQFQNNGVVDDSQLPKDRFSAERLKGVDSTLKIQPAKLEDSAVYLCASSLGRGGGNHEQYFGPGTRLTVT.

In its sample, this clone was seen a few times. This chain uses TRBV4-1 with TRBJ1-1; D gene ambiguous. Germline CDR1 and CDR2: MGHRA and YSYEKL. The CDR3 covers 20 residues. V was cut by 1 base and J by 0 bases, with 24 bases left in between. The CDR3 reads CASSQATGGRALSVNTEAFF. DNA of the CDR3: TGCGCCAGCAGCCAAGCCACTGGAGGGAGGGCGTTGTCGGTGAACACTGAAGCTTTCTTT.

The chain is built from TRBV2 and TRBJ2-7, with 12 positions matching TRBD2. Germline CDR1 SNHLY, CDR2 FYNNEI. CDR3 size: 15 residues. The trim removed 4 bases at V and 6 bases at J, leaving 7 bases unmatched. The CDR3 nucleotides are TGTGCCAGCAGTGCGACTAGCGGGAGCCCGACCGAGCAGTACTTC. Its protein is CASSATSGSPTEQYF. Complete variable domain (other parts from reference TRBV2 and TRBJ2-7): EPEVTQTPSHQVTQMGQEVILRCVPISNHLYFYWYRQILGQKVEFLVSFYNNEISEKSEIFDDQFSVERPDGSNFTLKIRSTKLEDSAMYFCASSATSGSPTEQYFGPGTRLTVT.